The 9 T cell receptor beta chains given below trace back to one sample, sequenced in a study of T cell responses to AZD1222 COVID-19 vaccine. TCRdb's table, derived via immunoSEQ multiplex PCR, lists solely in-frame clones and lacks some. Altogether about 57,000 clones are present, approximately 83% being singletons, with the ten largest covering about a sixth. Sequences were derived from peripheral blood, sampled on day 0 of AZD1222 vaccination. The receptors stem from an adult in good health.

The V and J genes are TRBV7-2 and TRBJ1-6; no reliable D call. Germline assignment: CDR1 SGHTA and CDR2 FQGNSA. This CDR3 is 15 amino acids long. With 1 base removed from V and 7 bases from J, the gap between germline ends came to 11 bases. The CDR3 DNA reads TGTGCCAGCAGCTTAGATCCAGGAGAAAATTCACCCCTCCACTTT. It yields the protein CASSLDPGENSPLHF.

The chain has TRBV5-6 and TRBJ1-6, with TRBD1 matching 9 bases. From germline, CDR1 is SGHDT and CDR2 YYEEEE. J lost 9 bases, V lost 2 bases, and 6 bases had no gene match. The CDR3 runs to 15 residues. The CDR3 nucleotides are TGTGCCAGCAGCTTACAGGACAGGGGATCTTCACCCCTCCACTTT. The encoded protein is CASSLQDRGSSPLHF.

The V gene is TRBV12-3 or TRBV12-4, the J gene TRBJ1-2; 7 nucleotides align to TRBD1. V was pared by 7 bases and J by 6 bases, with 5 bases of the junction left unmatched. This CDR3 spans 12 amino acids. The CDR3 sequence: CASTYGTDGYTF. The CDR3 bases are TGTGCCAGCACCTACGGGACAGATGGCTACACCTTC.

This chain connects TRBV28 to TRBJ1-1; D is unresolved. The germline V and J ends were trimmed by 11 bases and 8 bases, with 15 bases remaining between them. Germline assignment: CDR1 MDHEN and CDR2 SYDVKM. CDR3 length equals 11 residues. As DNA, the CDR3 is TGTGCCGGGTCCACCAGGTACGAAGCTTTCTTT. Protein: CAGSTRYEAFF.

This clone was seen just once. The V and J genes are TRBV3-1 (or the pseudogene TRBV3-2) and TRBJ2-7; TRBD2 aligns across 7 bases. CDR3 length: 14 amino acids. Germline trimming cut 1 base from V and 6 bases from J; bases unmatched to any gene: 6. CDR1 and CDR2 (germline): LGHDT, YNNKEL (reference sequence). CDR3 in amino acids: CASSQVAGDFEQYF. The CDR3 region has the DNA TGTGCCAGCAGCCAAGTTGCGGGAGATTTCGAGCAGTACTTC.

The rearrangement uses TRBV5-4 and TRBJ2-1; the match to TRBD2 covers 13 bases. The V gene end was trimmed by 4 bases and the J gene end by 10 bases; junction bases not matched to a gene: 5. Germline-derived CDR1 and CDR2 are SGHNT and YYREEE (reference sequence). The CDR3 is made up of 14 amino acids. CDR3 sequence (DNA): TGTGCCAGCAGCGAAGGACTAGCGGGAGAAGAGCAGTTCTTC. Protein: CASSEGLAGEEQFF.

V and J are TRBV28 and TRBJ1-4, with a tentative D call TRBD1 (5 bases). Germline-derived CDR1 and CDR2 are MDHEN and SYDVKM. Trimming cost V 3 bases and J 3 bases, with 20 bases left between them. There are 18 residues in the CDR3. The CDR3 DNA is TGTGCCAGCAGTTTGTTTGACAGATTCGGTATGCCTAATGAAAAACTGTTTTTT. Translated: CASSLFDRFGMPNEKLFF.

This clone has just one count. The chain uses TRBV28 and TRBJ2-2; unclear D gene. Trimming removed 8 bases from V and 6 bases from J, with 10 bases in between. Germline V gene data show CDR1 as MDHEN and CDR2 as SYDVKM. The CDR3 sequence is 12 residues long. CDR3: CASALLAGELFF. The CDR3 DNA follows: TGTGCCAGCGCCCTCTTGGCCGGGGAGCTGTTTTTT.

J is TRBJ2-7 and V is TRBV19; 15 bases are a match to TRBD2. With V trimmed by 3 bases and J by 6 bases, 6 bases remained unmatched. Germline CDR1 is LNHDA and CDR2 is SQIVND (reference sequence). The CDR3 runs 16 residues. CDR3 DNA sequence: TGTGCCAGTAGTATGGGACTAGCGGGAGGATTTGGCGAGCAGTACTTC. This encodes CASSMGLAGGFGEQYF.